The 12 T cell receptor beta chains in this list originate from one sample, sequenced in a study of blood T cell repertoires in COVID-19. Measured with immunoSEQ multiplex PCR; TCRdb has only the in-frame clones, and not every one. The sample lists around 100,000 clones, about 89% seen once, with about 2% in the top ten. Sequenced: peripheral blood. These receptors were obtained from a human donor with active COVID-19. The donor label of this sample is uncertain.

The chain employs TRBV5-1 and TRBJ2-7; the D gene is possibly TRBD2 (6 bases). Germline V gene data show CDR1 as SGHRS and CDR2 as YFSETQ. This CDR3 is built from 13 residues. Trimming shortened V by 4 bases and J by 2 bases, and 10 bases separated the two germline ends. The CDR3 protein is CASSRDWTYEQYF. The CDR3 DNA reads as TGCGCCAGCAGCCGGGACTGGACCTACGAGCAGTACTTC.

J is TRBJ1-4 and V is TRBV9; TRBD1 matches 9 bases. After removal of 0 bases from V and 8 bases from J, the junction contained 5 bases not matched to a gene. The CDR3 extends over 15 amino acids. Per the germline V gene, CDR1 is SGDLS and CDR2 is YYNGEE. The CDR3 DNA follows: TGTGCCAGCAGCGTAGGGACAGGGGAGGGGGAAAAACTGTTTTTT. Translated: CASSVGTGEGEKLFF.

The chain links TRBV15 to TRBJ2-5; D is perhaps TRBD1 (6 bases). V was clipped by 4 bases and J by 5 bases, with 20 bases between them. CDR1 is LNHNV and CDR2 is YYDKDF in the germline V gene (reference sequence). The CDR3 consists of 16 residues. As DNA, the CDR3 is TGTGCCACCAGCAAGCCGGGACAAACGGTCGGGGAGACCCAGTACTTC. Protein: CATSKPGQTVGETQYF. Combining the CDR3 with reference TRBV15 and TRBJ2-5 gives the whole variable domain DAMVIQNPRYQVTQFGKPVTLSCSQTLNHNVMYWYQQKSSQAPKLLFHYYDKDFNNEADTPDNFQSRRPNTSFCFLDIRSPGLGDTAMYLCATSKPGQTVGETQYFGPGTRLLVL.

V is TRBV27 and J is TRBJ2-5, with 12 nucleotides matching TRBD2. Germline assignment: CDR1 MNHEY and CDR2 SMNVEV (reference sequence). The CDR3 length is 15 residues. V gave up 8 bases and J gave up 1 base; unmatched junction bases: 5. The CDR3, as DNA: TGTGCCAGCTCACGGACTAGCGGGATCCAAGAGACCCAGTACTTC. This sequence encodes CASSRTSGIQETQYF.

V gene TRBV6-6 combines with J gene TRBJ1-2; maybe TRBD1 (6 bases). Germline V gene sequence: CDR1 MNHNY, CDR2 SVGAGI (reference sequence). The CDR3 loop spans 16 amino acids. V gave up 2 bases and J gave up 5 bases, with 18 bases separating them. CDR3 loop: CASSYPPGAGSYGYTF. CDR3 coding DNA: TGTGCCAGCAGTTACCCCCCAGGGGCTGGGAGTTATGGCTACACCTTC.

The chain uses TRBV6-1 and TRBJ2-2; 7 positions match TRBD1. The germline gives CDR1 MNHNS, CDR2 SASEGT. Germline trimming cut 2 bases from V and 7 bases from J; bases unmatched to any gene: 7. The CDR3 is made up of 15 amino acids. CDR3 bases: TGTGCCAGCAGTGAAACGGACAGGATTTACGGGGAGCTGTTTTTT. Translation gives CASSETDRIYGELFF.

The chain's CDR3 is CANASPTGFHEKLFF. The CDR3 DNA is TGTGCCAACGCCTCCCCTACAGGGTTTCATGAAAAACTGTTTTTT. V gene TRBV19 combines with J gene TRBJ1-4; D is possibly TRBD1 (6 bases). The CDR3 is made up of 15 amino acids. V was cut by 10 bases and J by 6 bases, with 21 bases left in between. The germline CDR1 and CDR2 sequences are LNHDA and SQIVND (reference sequence).

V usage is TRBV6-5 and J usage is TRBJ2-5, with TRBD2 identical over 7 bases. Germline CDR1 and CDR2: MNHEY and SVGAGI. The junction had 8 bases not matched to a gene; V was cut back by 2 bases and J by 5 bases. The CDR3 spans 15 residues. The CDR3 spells CASSYTEAGVETQYF. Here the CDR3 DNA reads TGTGCCAGCAGTTACACGGAGGCGGGGGTGGAGACCCAGTACTTC.

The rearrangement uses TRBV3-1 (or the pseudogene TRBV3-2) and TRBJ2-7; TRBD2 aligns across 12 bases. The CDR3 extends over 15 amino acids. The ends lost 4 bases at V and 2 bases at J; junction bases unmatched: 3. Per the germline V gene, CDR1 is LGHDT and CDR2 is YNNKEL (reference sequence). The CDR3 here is CASSRTSGGPYEQYF. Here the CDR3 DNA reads TGTGCCAGCAGCCGAACTAGCGGGGGGCCCTACGAGCAGTACTTC.

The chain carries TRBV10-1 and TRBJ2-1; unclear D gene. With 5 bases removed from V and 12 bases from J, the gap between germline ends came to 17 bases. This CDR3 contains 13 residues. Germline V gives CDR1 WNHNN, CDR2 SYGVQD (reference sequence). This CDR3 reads CASSRNSVDGQFF. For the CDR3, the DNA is TGCGCCAGCAGTAGAAATTCGGTTGATGGGCAGTTCTTC.

As DNA, the CDR3 is TGTGCCAGTAGTATATCCGTCGGGACAGGGGATGGCCCGGAGTACTTC. This codes for CASSISVGTGDGPEYF. V is TRBV19 and J is TRBJ2-5, with 10 bases that match TRBD1. Trimming at V came to 2 bases and at J to 12 bases, leaving 15 bases not matched to a gene. Per germline, CDR1 LNHDA and CDR2 SQIVND (reference sequence). CDR3 length: 16 residues. The full variable domain, rest sourced from reference TRBV19 and TRBJ2-5, is DGGITQSPKYLFRKEGQNVTLSCEQNLNHDAMYWYRQDPGQGLRLIYYSQIVNDFQKGDIAEGYSVSREKKESFPLTVTSAQKNPTAFYLCASSISVGTGDGPEYFGPGTRLLVL.

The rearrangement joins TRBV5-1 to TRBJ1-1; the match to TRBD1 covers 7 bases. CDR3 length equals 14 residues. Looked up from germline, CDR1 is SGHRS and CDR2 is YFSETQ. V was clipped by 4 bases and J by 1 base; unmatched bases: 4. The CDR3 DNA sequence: TGCGCCAGCAGCCGGGGACAGTCGAACACTGAAGCTTTCTTT. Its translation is CASSRGQSNTEAFF. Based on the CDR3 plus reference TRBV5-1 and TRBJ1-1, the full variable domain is KAGVTQTPRYLIKTRGQQVTLSCSPISGHRSVSWYQQTPGQGLQFLFEYFSETQRNKGNFPGRFSGRQFSNSRSEMNVSTLELGDSALYLCASSRGQSNTEAFFGQGTRLTVV.